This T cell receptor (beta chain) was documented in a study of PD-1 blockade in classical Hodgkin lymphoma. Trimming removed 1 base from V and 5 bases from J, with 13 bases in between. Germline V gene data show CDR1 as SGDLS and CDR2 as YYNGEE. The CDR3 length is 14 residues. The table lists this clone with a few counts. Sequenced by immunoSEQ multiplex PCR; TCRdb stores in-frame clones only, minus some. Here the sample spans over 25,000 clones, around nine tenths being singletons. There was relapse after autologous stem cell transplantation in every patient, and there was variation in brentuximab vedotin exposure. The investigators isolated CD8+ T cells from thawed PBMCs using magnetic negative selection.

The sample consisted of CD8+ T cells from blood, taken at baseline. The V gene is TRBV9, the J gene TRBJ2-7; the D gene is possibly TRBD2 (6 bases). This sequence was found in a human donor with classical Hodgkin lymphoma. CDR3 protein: CASSVPDGGHEQYF. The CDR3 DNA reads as TGTGCCAGCAGCGTACCCGACGGAGGGCACGAGCAGTACTTC.